The entry below describes one T cell receptor (beta chain). Its antigen is unknown. Germline CDR1 and CDR2: DFQATT and SNEGSKA (reference sequence). After removal of 3 bases from V and 8 bases from J, the junction contained 9 bases not matched to a gene. The CDR3 consists of 14 residues. One entry per CDR3 protein results from TCRdb running MiXCR on the 5' RACE reads. The data hold about 220,000 distinct CDR3 sequences, with approximately 7.4% observed a single time. This sample was included in a study of CD8 T cells in ankylosing spondylitis. Whole-study findings and limits: Peripheral blood held disease-linked clones only at relatively low frequency, and these were CD8+. Significant enrichment of disease-linked clones was reportedly seen in matched ankylosing spondylitis synovial fluid. What appeared characteristic of ankylosing spondylitis blood was a TCR beta motif of 7 or 8 highly homologous variants.

This receptor was taken from a male donor with ankylosing spondylitis. The chain employs TRBV20-1 and TRBJ2-1; 8 nucleotides agree with TRBD1. The sequenced sample consisted of blood, either unsorted or a sorted T cell fraction (not recorded which). CDR3 in amino acids: CSASGDRRRDEQFF. CDR3 nucleotides: TGCAGTGCTAGCGGGGACAGGAGGAGGGATGAGCAGTTCTTC.